This T cell receptor beta chain was recorded in a study of blood T cell repertoires in COVID-19. Study-level background: Material from acute and convalescent COVID-19 was sourced from the United States, Italy and Spain. PBMCs, B-cell-depleted T cells, or T cells were the source of the cDNA or gDNA that made up the material.

Germline assignment: CDR1 SGHTA and CDR2 FQGNSA. The CDR3 length is 17 residues. The ends were cut back, 5 bases at V and 3 bases at J, with 20 bases in the middle. As processed by the authors: Amplification of reference gene primers was used by the study to estimate nucleated cell counts. Sequencing was performed with immunoSEQ multiplex PCR; in TCRdb, only in-frame clones are kept and a portion is missing. That table gives V, J and clone size, and the DNA gave D and trimming. The data hold approximately 150,000 clones, with 75% to 90% observed a single time. The receptor's source is a woman in her 50s with acute or convalescent COVID-19. Sequencing was performed on peripheral blood. The chain links TRBV7-2 to TRBJ1-5; D gene unclear. CDR3 in amino acids: CASSPRTQLTNNQPQHF. As DNA, the CDR3 is TGTGCCAGCAGCCCGCGGACTCAACTCACAAACAATCAGCCCCAGCATTTT.